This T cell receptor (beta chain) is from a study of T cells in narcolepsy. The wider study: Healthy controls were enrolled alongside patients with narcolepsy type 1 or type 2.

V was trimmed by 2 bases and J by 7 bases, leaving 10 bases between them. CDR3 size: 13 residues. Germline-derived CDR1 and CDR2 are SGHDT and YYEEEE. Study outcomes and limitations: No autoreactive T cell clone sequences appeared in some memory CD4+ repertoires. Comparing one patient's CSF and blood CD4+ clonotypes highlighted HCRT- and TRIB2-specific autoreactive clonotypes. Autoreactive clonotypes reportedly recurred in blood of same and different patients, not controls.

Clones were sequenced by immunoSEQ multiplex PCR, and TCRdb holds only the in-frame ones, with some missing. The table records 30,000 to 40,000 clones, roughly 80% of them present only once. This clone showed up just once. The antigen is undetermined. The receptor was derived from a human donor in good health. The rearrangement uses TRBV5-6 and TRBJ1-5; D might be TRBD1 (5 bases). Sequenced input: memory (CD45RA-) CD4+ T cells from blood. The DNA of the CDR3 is TGTGCCAGCAGCTTTTCAGGGAAACAGCCCCAGCATTTT. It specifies CASSFSGKQPQHF.